This entry lists 4 T cell receptor beta chains sequenced from one sample in a study of blood T cells in healthy people across ages (dated by TCRdb to about 2015). Receptors were amplified or captured by 5' RACE. Reads for this sample came from an Illumina HiSeq 2500. A second PCR of roughly 6 to 11 cycles was run with a J-beta primer mix and a sample-barcoded 5' primer. In-frame beta chains were kept once TCRdb had trimmed the public reads at Q25 with fastp and called clones with MiXCR. CDR3 protein sequences are deduplicated, and each keeps its most common genes and DNA. Here the sample has 1 million or so distinct CDR3 sequences; more than 35% occur a single time. The ten largest make up under 20% of the sample. What was sequenced was blood. These receptors all stem from an older woman in good health.

This clonotype occurred a few times. CDR3 residues: CSARYQVYGYTF. The CDR3 DNA is TGCAGTGCTAGATACCAGGTCTATGGCTACACCTTC. This chain connects TRBV20-1 to TRBJ1-2; no definite D call. V dropped 2 bases and J dropped 4 bases, with 8 bases sitting between them. CDR1 is DFQATT, CDR2 SNEGSKA, per germline (reference sequence). The CDR3 sequence is 12 residues long.

CDR3 bases: TGCAGTGCTAGAGATCATACTAGCGGCCCAGATACGCAGTATTTT. Translating gives CSARDHTSGPDTQYF. J is TRBJ2-3 and V is TRBV20-1; 8 bases are a match to TRBD2. CDR1 is DFQATT, CDR2 SNEGSKA, per germline (reference sequence). V lost 0 bases to trimming and J lost 4 bases; unmatched junction nucleotides: 6. This CDR3 region has 15 residues.

V is TRBV3-1 and J is TRBJ1-2; tentative D call: TRBD1 (5 bases). Germline CDR1 LGHDT, CDR2 YNNKEL (reference sequence). Trimming cost V 3 bases and J 8 bases, with 19 bases left between them. CDR3 length equals 15 residues. For the CDR3, the DNA is TGTGCCAGCAGCCATCAGACAGCCTCCTTGGGCGGCTACACCTTC. Translating gives CASSHQTASLGGYTF.

With respect to this clonotype: The junction does not match germline at one end; this may be a read error. This rearrangement joins TRBV5-1 to TRBJ1-2; possibly TRBD1 for D (6 bases). Germline loops: CDR1 SGHRS, CDR2 YFSETQ. This CDR3 has 15 residues. The CDR3 DNA is TGCGCCAGCAGCTACGCGGGGGGCAACCTCTATGACTACACCTTC. Translation gives CASSYAGGNLYDYTF.